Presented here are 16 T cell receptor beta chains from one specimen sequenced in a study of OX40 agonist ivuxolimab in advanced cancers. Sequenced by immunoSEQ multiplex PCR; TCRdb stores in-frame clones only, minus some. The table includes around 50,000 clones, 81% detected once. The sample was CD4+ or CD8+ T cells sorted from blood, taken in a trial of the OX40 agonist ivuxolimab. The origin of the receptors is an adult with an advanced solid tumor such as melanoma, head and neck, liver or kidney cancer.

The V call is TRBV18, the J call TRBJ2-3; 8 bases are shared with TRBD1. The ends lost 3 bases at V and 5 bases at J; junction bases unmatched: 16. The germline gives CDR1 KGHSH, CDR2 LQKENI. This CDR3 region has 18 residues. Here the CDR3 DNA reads TGTGCCAGCTCACCCCTAAGGGCGACAGGGGAATTTTTAGATACGCAGTATTTT. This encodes CASSPLRATGEFLDTQYF.

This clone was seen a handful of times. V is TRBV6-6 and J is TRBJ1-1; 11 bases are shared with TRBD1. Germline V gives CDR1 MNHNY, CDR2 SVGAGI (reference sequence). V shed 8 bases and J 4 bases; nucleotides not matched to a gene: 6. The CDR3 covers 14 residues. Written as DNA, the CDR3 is TGTGCCAGCTGGGAGGACAGGGGGCTCACTGAAGCTTTCTTT. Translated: CASWEDRGLTEAFF.

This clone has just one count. The CDR3: CASVPGSSGDGEQYF. Written as DNA, the CDR3 is TGTGCTAGTGTCCCCGGGAGTAGCGGGGACGGAGAGCAGTACTTC. J is TRBJ2-7 and V is TRBV12-5; 8 bases fit TRBD2. This CDR3 is built from 15 residues. V shed 7 bases, J shed 7 bases, and the junction held 15 bases outside the gene matches. Germline CDR1 and CDR2: LGHNT and FRNRAP.

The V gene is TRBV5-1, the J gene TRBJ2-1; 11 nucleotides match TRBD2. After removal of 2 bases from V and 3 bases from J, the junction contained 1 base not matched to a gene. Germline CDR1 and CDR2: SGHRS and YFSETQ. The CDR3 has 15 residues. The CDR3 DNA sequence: TGCGCCAGCAGCTTTAGCGGGGGGGGCTACAATGAGCAGTTCTTC. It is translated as CASSFSGGGYNEQFF.

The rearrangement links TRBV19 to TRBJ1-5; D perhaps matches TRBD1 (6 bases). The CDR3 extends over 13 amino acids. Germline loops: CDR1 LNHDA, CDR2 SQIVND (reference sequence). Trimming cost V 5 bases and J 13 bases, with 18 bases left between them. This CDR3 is CASSGGLRGSQHF. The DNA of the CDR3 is TGTGCCAGTAGTGGAGGCCTCAGGGGATCGCAGCATTTT. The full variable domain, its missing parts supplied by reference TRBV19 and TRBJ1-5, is DGGITQSPKYLFRKEGQNVTLSCEQNLNHDAMYWYRQDPGQGLRLIYYSQIVNDFQKGDIAEGYSVSREKKESFPLTVTSAQKNPTAFYLCASSGGLRGSQHFGDGTRLSIL.

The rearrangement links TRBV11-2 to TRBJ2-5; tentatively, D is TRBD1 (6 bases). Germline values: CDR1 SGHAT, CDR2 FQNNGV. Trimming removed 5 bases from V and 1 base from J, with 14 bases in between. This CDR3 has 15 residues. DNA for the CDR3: TGTGCCAGCAGCCAAATGACAGGAAGCCAAGAGACCCAGTACTTC. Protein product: CASSQMTGSQETQYF.

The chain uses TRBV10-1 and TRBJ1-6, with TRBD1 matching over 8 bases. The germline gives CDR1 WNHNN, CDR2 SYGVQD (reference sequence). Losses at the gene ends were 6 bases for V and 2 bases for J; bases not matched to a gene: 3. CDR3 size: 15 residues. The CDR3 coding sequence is TGCGCCAGCAGCCGGGACAGGACCTATAATTCACCCCTCCACTTT. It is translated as CASSRDRTYNSPLHF.

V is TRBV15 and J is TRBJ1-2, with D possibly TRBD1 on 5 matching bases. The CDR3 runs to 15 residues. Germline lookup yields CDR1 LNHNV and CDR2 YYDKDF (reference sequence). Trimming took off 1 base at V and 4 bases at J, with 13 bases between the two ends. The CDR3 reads CATSRGGVGFYGYTF. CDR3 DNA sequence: TGTGCCACCAGCAGAGGGGGGGTTGGTTTCTATGGCTACACCTTC.

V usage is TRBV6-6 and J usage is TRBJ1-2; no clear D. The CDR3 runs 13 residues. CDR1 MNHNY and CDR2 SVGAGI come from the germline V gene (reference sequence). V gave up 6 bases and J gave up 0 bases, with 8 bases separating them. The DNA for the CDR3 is TGTGCCAGCAGGCCACTGACTAACTATGGCTACACCTTC. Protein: CASRPLTNYGYTF.

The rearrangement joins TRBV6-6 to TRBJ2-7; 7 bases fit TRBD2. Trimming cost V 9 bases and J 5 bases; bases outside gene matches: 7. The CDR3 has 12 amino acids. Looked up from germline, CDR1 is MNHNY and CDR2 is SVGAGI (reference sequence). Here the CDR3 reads CASSLGGNEQYF. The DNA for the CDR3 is TGTGCCAGTTCCTTGGGGGGGAACGAGCAGTACTTC.

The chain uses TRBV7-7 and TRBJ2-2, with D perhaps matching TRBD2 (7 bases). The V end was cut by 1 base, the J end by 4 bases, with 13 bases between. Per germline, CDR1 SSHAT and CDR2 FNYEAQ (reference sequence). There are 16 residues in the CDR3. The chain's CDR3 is CASSLVGGAATGELFF. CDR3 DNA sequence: TGTGCCAGCAGCTTAGTAGGGGGGGCAGCCACCGGGGAGCTGTTTTTT.

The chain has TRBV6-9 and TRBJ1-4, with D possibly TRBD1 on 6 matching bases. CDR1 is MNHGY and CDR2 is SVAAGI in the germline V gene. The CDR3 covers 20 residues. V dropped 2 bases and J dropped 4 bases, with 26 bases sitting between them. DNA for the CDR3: TGTGCCAGCAGTTATCAAAGTAATCATTCGGGGGGGCCCCTTAATGAAAAACTGTTTTTT. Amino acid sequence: CASSYQSNHSGGPLNEKLFF.

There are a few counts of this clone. The CDR3 DNA reads as TGTGCCAGCAGTTTAAAGACCCATTCACCCCTCCACTTT. Encoded protein: CASSLKTHSPLHF. The chain recombines TRBV6-5 with TRBJ1-6; D remains unclear. The germline V gene has CDR1 MNHEY and CDR2 SVGAGI. The CDR3 has 13 residues. V was clipped by 4 bases and J by 8 bases, with 9 bases between them.

The CDR3 nucleotides read TGTGCCACATCCGGGACTAGCGGGGGTCCCCAAGAGACCCAGTACTTC. It codes for CATSGTSGGPQETQYF. This chain joins TRBV19 and TRBJ2-5; 14 bases align to TRBD2. This CDR3 has 16 amino acids. CDR1 LNHDA and CDR2 SQIVND come from the germline V gene (reference sequence). V lost 10 bases to trimming and J lost 1 base; unmatched junction nucleotides: 8. The variable domain in full, completed from reference TRBV19 and TRBJ2-5, reads DGGITQSPKYLFRKEGQNVTLSCEQNLNHDAMYWYRQDPGQGLRLIYYSQIVNDFQKGDIAEGYSVSREKKESFPLTVTSAQKNPTAFYLCATSGTSGGPQETQYFGPGTRLLVL.

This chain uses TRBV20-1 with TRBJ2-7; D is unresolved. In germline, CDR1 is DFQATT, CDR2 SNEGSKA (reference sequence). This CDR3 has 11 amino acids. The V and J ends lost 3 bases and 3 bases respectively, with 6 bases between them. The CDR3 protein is CSARLGYEQYF. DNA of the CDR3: TGCAGTGCTAGGTTGGGCTACGAGCAGTACTTC.

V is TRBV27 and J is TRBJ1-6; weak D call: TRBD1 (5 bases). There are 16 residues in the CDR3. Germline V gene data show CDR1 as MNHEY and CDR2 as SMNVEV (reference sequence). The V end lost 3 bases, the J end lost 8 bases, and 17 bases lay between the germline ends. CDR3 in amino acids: CASSFGRAQGDSPLHF. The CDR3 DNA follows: TGTGCCAGCAGTTTTGGCCGGGCCCAGGGCGATTCACCCCTCCACTTT.